The present T cell receptor beta chain was sequenced within a study of beta chain features in type 1 diabetes. The sample holds a few counts of this clone. The investigators reverse transcribed all of the isolated RNA, so they sequenced expressed TCRB transcripts. Here immunoSEQ multiplex PCR was the method, and the copy in TCRdb shows in-frame clones only, minus some. This sample has around 140,000 clones; 9.5% to 10% occur once, and the top ten carry 0.65%. Between the trimmed V and J ends, which lost 3 bases and 1 base, there was a span of 18 bases. This CDR3 comprises 18 residues. The V gene's germline CDR1 is MGHDK and CDR2 SYGVNS.

This receptor was taken from a woman aged 40 to 55 in good health. The genes are TRBV25-1 and TRBJ1-4; no firm D call. The material sequenced was central memory CD4+ T cells from blood. CDR3 in DNA: TGTGCCAGCAGTGACCCCCCCGGCATCTCGGGAACTAATGAAAAACTGTTTTTT. Translated, it gives CASSDPPGISGTNEKLFF.